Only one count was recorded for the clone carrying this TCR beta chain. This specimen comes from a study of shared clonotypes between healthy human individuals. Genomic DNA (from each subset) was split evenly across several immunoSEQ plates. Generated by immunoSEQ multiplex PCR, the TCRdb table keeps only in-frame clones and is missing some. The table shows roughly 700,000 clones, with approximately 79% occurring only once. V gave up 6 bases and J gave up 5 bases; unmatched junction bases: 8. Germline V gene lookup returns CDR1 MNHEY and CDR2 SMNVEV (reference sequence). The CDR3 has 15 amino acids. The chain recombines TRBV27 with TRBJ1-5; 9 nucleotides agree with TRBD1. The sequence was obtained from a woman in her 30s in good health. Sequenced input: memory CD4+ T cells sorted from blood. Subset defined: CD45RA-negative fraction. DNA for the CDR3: TGTGCCAGCAGAAAACAGGGGGCGCGTGATCAGCCCCAGCATTTT. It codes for CASRKQGARDQPQHF.